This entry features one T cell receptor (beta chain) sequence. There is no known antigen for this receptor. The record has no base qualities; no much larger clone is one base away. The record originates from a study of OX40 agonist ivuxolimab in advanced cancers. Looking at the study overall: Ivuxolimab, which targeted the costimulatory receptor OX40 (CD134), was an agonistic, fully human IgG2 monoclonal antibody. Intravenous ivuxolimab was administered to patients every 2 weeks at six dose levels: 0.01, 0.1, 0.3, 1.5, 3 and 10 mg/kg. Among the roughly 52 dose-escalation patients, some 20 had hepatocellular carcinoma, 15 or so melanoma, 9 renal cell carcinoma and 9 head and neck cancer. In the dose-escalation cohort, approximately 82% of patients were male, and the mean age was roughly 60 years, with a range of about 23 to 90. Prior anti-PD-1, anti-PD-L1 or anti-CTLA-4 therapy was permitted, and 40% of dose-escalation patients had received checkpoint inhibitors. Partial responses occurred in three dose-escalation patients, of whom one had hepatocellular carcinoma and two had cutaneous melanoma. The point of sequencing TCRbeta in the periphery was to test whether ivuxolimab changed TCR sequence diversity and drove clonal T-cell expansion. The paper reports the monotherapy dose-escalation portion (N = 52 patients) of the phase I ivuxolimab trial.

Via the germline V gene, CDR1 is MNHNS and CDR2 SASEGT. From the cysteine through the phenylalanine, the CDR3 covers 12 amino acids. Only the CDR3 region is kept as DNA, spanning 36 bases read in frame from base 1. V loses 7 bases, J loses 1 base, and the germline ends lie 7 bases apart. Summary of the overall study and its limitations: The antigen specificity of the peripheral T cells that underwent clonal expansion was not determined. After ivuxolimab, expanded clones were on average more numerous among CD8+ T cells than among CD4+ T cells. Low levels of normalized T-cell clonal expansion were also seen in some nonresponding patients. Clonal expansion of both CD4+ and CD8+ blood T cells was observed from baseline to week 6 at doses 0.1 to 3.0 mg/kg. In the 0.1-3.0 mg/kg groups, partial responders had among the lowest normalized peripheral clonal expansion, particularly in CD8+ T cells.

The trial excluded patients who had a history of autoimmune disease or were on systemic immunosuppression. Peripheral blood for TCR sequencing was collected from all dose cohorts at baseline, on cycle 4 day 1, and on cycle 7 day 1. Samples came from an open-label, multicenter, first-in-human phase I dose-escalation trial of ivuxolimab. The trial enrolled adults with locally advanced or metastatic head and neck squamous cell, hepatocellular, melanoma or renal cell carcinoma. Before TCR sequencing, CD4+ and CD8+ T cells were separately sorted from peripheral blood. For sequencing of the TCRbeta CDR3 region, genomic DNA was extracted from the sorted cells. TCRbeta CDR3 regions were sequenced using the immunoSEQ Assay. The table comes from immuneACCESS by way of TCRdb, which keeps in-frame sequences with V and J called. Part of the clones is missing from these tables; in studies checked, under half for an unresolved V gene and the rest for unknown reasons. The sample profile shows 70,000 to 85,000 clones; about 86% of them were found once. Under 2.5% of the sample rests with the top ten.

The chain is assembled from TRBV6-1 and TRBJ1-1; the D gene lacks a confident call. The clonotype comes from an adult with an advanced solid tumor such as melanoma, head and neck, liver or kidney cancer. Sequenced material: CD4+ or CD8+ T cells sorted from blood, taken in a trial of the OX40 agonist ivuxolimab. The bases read TGTGCCAGCACCAGACAGAACACTGAAGCTTTCTTT. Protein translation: CASTRQNTEAFF.